This T cell receptor beta chain comes out of a study of blood T cells in healthy people across ages. Regarding the study as a whole: Roughly linear declines in TCR beta diversity per million T cells occurred with age.

A second PCR of about 7 to 12 cycles used a sample-barcoded 5' primer and a J-beta primer mix. Tags on each cDNA molecule came from a template-switch adaptor with 12 random nucleotides. TCRdb re-analysed the 5' RACE reads in MiXCR, keeping a single row per CDR3 protein. Of approximately 800,000 distinct CDR3 sequences listed, more than 35% are singletons. Regarding this clonotype: The target antigen is unknown.

Sequencing was carried out using blood. This sequence originates from a man at least 80 years old in good health.

The CDR3 DNA reads TGTGCCAGCGTTGGGTACGGGGGCAATGAGCAGTACTTC. This translates into CASVGYGGNEQYF. This sequence joins TRBV12-3 or TRBV12-4 and TRBJ2-5; D tentatively reads TRBD1 or TRBD2 (6 bases each). The CDR3 covers 13 residues. The V end lost 8 bases, the J end lost 11 bases, and 21 bases lay between the germline ends.